The 32 T cell receptor beta chains presented below share a single source sample, sequenced in a study of T cell responses to AZD1222 COVID-19 vaccine. Profiling relied on immunoSEQ multiplex PCR, and the TCRdb table lists in-frame clones only, not all of them. The data contain fewer than 120,000 clones, about 94% of them seen just once; the ten biggest clones take up around 3%. The sample consisted of peripheral blood, taken 28 days after the second AZD1222 dose. The receptors come from an adult who received the AZD1222 COVID-19 vaccine.

This clone has more than one count but fewer than ten. This chain links TRBV3-1 (or the pseudogene TRBV3-2) with TRBJ2-1, with TRBD2 matching 7 bases. CDR3 length: 13 residues. V dropped 4 bases and J dropped 12; count of bases not matched to a gene: 9. The germline V gene has CDR1 LGHDT and CDR2 YNNKEL (reference sequence). The CDR3, as DNA: TGTGCCAGCAGCCCCACCGCCCCGGGAGGGCAGTTCTTC. This gives the protein CASSPTAPGGQFF.

The J gene is TRBJ1-5, the V gene TRBV6-6, with D unclear. Germline V gives CDR1 MNHNY, CDR2 SVGAGI (reference sequence). Deletions cut 4 bases from V and 1 base from J, with 14 bases between. The CDR3 totals 16 residues. Here the CDR3 DNA reads TGTGCCAGCAGTTTTGGACCGTCCCCCAGCAATCAGCCCCAGCATTTT. Amino acid sequence: CASSFGPSPSNQPQHF.

V gene TRBV19 combines with J gene TRBJ2-7, with D perhaps TRBD2 (6 bases). Germline lookup yields CDR1 LNHDA and CDR2 SQIVND (reference sequence). V lost 5 bases and J lost 0, with 8 bases in between. The CDR3 contains 13 residues. In DNA form, the CDR3 reads TGTGCCAGTAGTGGACTACCCTCCTACGAGCAGTACTTC. Translated, it gives CASSGLPSYEQYF.

The J gene is TRBJ1-1, the V gene TRBV12-5, with D perhaps matching TRBD1 (5 bases). Germline lookup yields CDR1 LGHNT and CDR2 FRNRAP. The CDR3 length is 13 residues. Trimming took 0 bases from V and 4 from J, leaving 6 bases between them. In nucleotides, the CDR3 is TGTGCTAGTGGTTTGGTGAGGGGCACTGAAGCTTTCTTT. It translates to CASGLVRGTEAFF.

The chain is built from TRBV7-9 and TRBJ2-7; 8 bases match TRBD2. The V and J ends lost 1 base and 3 bases, in that order; junction bases with no gene match: 5. The CDR3 totals 15 residues. Looked up from germline, CDR1 is SEHNR and CDR2 is FQNEAQ (reference sequence). CDR3: CASSLVSGGVYEQYF. CDR3 coding DNA: TGTGCCAGCAGCTTAGTTTCCGGGGGGGTCTACGAGCAGTACTTC.

The rearrangement links TRBV6-5 to TRBJ1-1; TRBD1 might be the D (5 bases). From germline, CDR1 is MNHEY and CDR2 SVGAGI. The V end lost 4 bases, the J end lost 3 bases, and 9 bases lay between the germline ends. The CDR3 consists of 13 residues. DNA for the CDR3: TGTGCCAGCAGTTCGGGGGGGGACACTGAAGCTTTCTTT. It codes for CASSSGGDTEAFF.

The chain carries TRBV5-4 and TRBJ2-1; 10 nucleotides match TRBD2. Germline lookup yields CDR1 SGHNT and CDR2 YYREEE (reference sequence). V gave up 1 base and J gave up 10 bases; unmatched junction bases: 17. This CDR3 has 18 amino acids. The CDR3 coding sequence is TGTGCCAGCAGCTTGTCTTACGCGAGCGGGAGGGGCGAAGGAGAGCAGTTCTTC. The encoded protein is CASSLSYASGRGEGEQFF.

The V and J genes are TRBV5-1 and TRBJ2-5; possibly TRBD1 for D (5 bases). Germline CDR1 reads SGHRS; CDR2 reads YFSETQ. V lost 0 bases and J 5 bases, leaving 11 bases between the germline ends. This CDR3 spans 14 amino acids. The CDR3: CASSLVQGEETQYF. The CDR3 nucleotides read TGCGCCAGCAGCTTGGTTCAGGGTGAGGAGACCCAGTACTTC.

In this sample, this clone turned up a few times. Other DNA sequences within the sample encode an identical CDR3. The CDR3 loop reads CASSLAGTANYGYTF. CDR3 nucleotide sequence: TGCGCCAGCAGCTTGGCAGGGACAGCTAACTATGGCTACACCTTC. The rearrangement joins TRBV5-1 to TRBJ1-2, with TRBD1 identical over 7 bases. The CDR3 runs to 15 residues. V shed 0 bases, J shed 0 bases, and the junction held 2 bases outside the gene matches. Germline CDR1 reads SGHRS; CDR2 reads YFSETQ.

In this sample, this clone turned up once. The chain has TRBV19 and TRBJ1-5; 10 positions match TRBD1. Trimming took 9 bases from V and 0 from J; bases not matched to a gene: 14. From germline, CDR1 is LNHDA and CDR2 SQIVND (reference sequence). The CDR3 has 18 residues. The CDR3 sequence: CASRRGGTGEYSNQPQHF. Written as DNA, the CDR3 is TGTGCCAGCCGGAGAGGGGGGACAGGGGAATATAGCAATCAGCCCCAGCATTTT.

The chain joins TRBV11-2 to TRBJ2-3; D might be TRBD1 (6 bases). The V gene's germline CDR1 is SGHAT and CDR2 FQNNGV. V shed 1 base and J shed 1 base, with 15 bases lying between them. The CDR3 loop spans 17 amino acids. In DNA form, the CDR3 reads TGTGCCAGCAGCTTAGGGCTGGGGGCCATTCGCACAGATACGCAGTATTTT. Translated: CASSLGLGAIRTDTQYF.

The V and J genes are TRBV7-6 and TRBJ2-7; TRBD2 aligns across 10 bases. Germline V gene data show CDR1 as SGHVS and CDR2 as FNYEAQ. V lost 5 bases to trimming and J lost 7 bases; unmatched junction nucleotides: 11. The CDR3 is 15 residues long. The CDR3 is CASSLRAGGVGEQYF. CDR3 coding DNA: TGTGCCAGCAGCCTTCGAGCGGGAGGGGTAGGAGAGCAGTACTTC.

This clone was found a few times. This chain joins TRBV19 and TRBJ2-1; 11 bases map to TRBD2. This CDR3 has 17 amino acids. Germline CDR1 and CDR2: LNHDA and SQIVND (reference sequence). J gave up 3 bases and V 5 bases, and 9 bases lay outside the gene matches. CDR3 region: CASSLQGTSGLYNEQFF. Here the CDR3 DNA reads TGTGCCAGTAGTCTTCAAGGGACTAGCGGCCTCTACAATGAGCAGTTCTTC.

This clone showed up just a few times. The chain is built from TRBV5-4 and TRBJ2-6, with D possibly called TRBD1 or TRBD2 (5 bases each). V was shortened by 0 bases and J by 0 bases, with 16 bases between the two germline ends. Germline V gives CDR1 SGHNT, CDR2 YYREEE (reference sequence). There are 19 residues in the CDR3. The CDR3 sequence: CASSLVRGVRSSGANVLTF. In DNA, the CDR3 is TGTGCCAGCAGCTTGGTGAGAGGGGTGAGGAGCTCTGGGGCCAACGTCCTGACTTTC.

The V gene is TRBV6-1, the J gene TRBJ2-2, with D maybe TRBD2 (6 bases). Trimming took 4 bases from V and 3 from J, leaving 18 bases between them. CDR1 and CDR2 from the germline V gene are MNHNS and SASEGT. The CDR3 is made up of 17 amino acids. Here the CDR3 reads CASSGRVRGIDTGELFF. The CDR3 DNA is TGTGCCAGCAGTGGGAGGGTGCGGGGCATCGACACCGGGGAGCTGTTTTTT.

The chain has TRBV29-1 and TRBJ1-1, with unresolved D. Germline CDR1 SQVTM, CDR2 ANQGSEA. The CDR3 contains 13 residues. Trimming removed 4 bases at V and 0 bases at J, with 9 bases between. The DNA of the CDR3 is TGCAGCGTTGCTCAGGTCATGAACACTGAAGCTTTCTTT. It encodes CSVAQVMNTEAFF.

The rearrangement uses TRBV23-1 and TRBJ2-2; a weak D match, TRBD2 (6 bases). TRBV23-1 counts as an open reading frame of uncertain function. The V and J ends lost 0 bases and 5 bases respectively, with 22 bases between them. The CDR3 extends over 19 amino acids. Here the CDR3 DNA reads TGCGCCAGCAGTCAATCGAGGGAGGACACCCTGTTATATACCGGGGAGCTGTTTTTT. Encoded protein: CASSQSREDTLLYTGELFF.

The CDR3 DNA is TGTGCCAGCAGCTTACTAGCGGGAGTGGGTGAGCAGTTCTTC. Translation gives CASSLLAGVGEQFF. The chain employs TRBV13 and TRBJ2-1; 10 bases line up with TRBD2. CDR3 length equals 14 residues. The V gene's germline CDR1 is PRHDT and CDR2 FYEKMQ (reference sequence). The V segment lost 2 bases and the J segment 9 bases; nucleotides outside the gene matches: 4.

This chain links TRBV5-5 with TRBJ2-3, with a weak D call TRBD2 (5 bases). Germline V gene lookup returns CDR1 SGHKS and CDR2 YYEKEE (reference sequence). This CDR3 comprises 18 residues. The CDR3 reads CASEVLIRDKYFTDTQYF. CDR3 sequence (DNA): TGTGCATCAGAGGTCCTTATCCGGGATAAATATTTCACAGATACGCAGTATTTT. Together with reference TRBV5-5 and TRBJ2-3, the CDR3 gives the full variable domain: DAGVTQSPTHLIKTRGQQVTLRCSPISGHKSVSWYQQVLGQGPQFIFQYYEKEERGRGNFPDRFSARQFPNYSSELNVNALLLGDSALYLCASEVLIRDKYFTDTQYFGPGTRLTVL.

The J gene is TRBJ2-3, the V gene TRBV6-5, with a tentative D call TRBD2 (5 bases). Per germline, CDR1 MNHEY and CDR2 SVGAGI. Between the trimmed V and J ends, which lost 6 bases and 2 bases, there was a span of 12 bases. The CDR3 consists of 14 residues. The CDR3 is CASRSDWTTDTQYF. For the CDR3, the DNA is TGTGCCAGCAGGTCGGACTGGACCACAGATACGCAGTATTTT.

The chain has TRBV7-9 and TRBJ2-7; possible D gene TRBD1, 6 bases. Trimming removed 3 bases from V and 4 bases from J, with 13 bases in between. The CDR3 extends over 14 amino acids. Germline V gene data show CDR1 as SEHNR and CDR2 as FQNEAQ (reference sequence). The CDR3 here is CASSLMTGPYEQYF. The CDR3 DNA reads TGTGCCAGCAGCTTGATGACAGGACCGTACGAGCAGTACTTC.

CDR3 nucleotide sequence: TGTGCCAGCACCCCGGGGGGGATGAACACTGAAGCTTTCTTT. Translation: CASTPGGMNTEAFF. The chain employs TRBV6-5 and TRBJ1-1, with a weak D call TRBD1 (5 bases). The germline V gene has CDR1 MNHEY and CDR2 SVGAGI. The CDR3 is made up of 14 amino acids. Trimming shortened V by 7 bases and J by 0 bases, and 12 bases separated the two germline ends.

The rearrangement uses TRBV27 and TRBJ1-2; 7 nucleotides align to TRBD1. The CDR3 runs 15 residues. Germline CDR1 and CDR2: MNHEY and SMNVEV (reference sequence). V lost 8 bases, J lost 3 bases, and 12 bases stayed unmatched. CDR3 in amino acids: CASGWGQSHDYGYTF. In DNA, the CDR3 is TGTGCCAGCGGATGGGGACAGAGCCACGACTATGGCTACACCTTC.

The gene calls are TRBV18 and TRBJ1-1; D is unclear. The V and J ends lost 4 bases and 3 bases respectively, with 9 bases between them. The CDR3 length is 13 residues. Germline CDR1 is KGHSH and CDR2 is LQKENI. The CDR3 coding sequence is TGTGCCAGCTCACTCGGTGGTGACACTGAAGCTTTCTTT. It encodes CASSLGGDTEAFF.

The rearrangement joins TRBV27 to TRBJ2-1, with 10 bases aligning to TRBD1. V gave up 6 bases and J gave up 2 bases; unmatched junction bases: 4. Germline CDR1 and CDR2: MNHEY and SMNVEV (reference sequence). There are 15 residues in the CDR3. CDR3: CASRDGTGAYNEQFF. In DNA form, the CDR3 reads TGTGCCAGCAGGGATGGGACAGGGGCCTACAATGAGCAGTTCTTC.

The table lists this clone with a few counts. The chain has TRBV7-2 and TRBJ1-4; TRBD1 might be the D (6 bases). CDR3 size: 15 residues. Deletions cut 3 bases from V and 3 bases from J, with 11 bases between. CDR1 and CDR2 (germline): SGHTA, FQGNSA. CDR3 sequence (DNA): TGTGCCAGCAGCTTTCAGGGGATGGCTAATGAAAAACTGTTTTTT. Protein sequence: CASSFQGMANEKLFF.

The chain couples TRBV19 to TRBJ1-2; 8 bases align to TRBD1. After removal of 1 base from V and 7 bases from J, the junction contained 8 bases not matched to a gene. The CDR3 contains 15 residues. Germline assignment: CDR1 LNHDA and CDR2 SQIVND (reference sequence). The DNA for the CDR3 is TGTGCCAGTAGTATAGTAGCGGCAGGGGGCCTTGGCTACACCTTC. It yields the protein CASSIVAAGGLGYTF.

The genes are TRBV2 and TRBJ2-1, with unresolved D. Trimming left V 7 bases short and J 5 bases short, with 15 bases between. Per the germline V gene, CDR1 is SNHLY and CDR2 is FYNNEI. This CDR3 is 14 amino acids long. CDR3 protein: CASMIAEYHNEQFF. CDR3 nucleotides: TGTGCCAGCATGATCGCGGAATATCACAATGAGCAGTTCTTC. The variable domain in full, with the rest retrieved from reference TRBV2 and TRBJ2-1, is EPEVTQTPSHQVTQMGQEVILRCVPISNHLYFYWYRQILGQKVEFLVSFYNNEISEKSEIFDDQFSVERPDGSNFTLKIRSTKLEDSAMYFCASMIAEYHNEQFFGPGTRLTVL.

The CDR3 DNA reads as TGTGCCAGCAGCCAAGATCCCTCCGACGGGACAGGTTCCTCCGCGATCTATGGCTACACCTTC. It codes for CASSQDPSDGTGSSAIYGYTF. The rearrangement uses TRBV14 and TRBJ1-2, with TRBD1 identical over 8 bases. V was clipped by 0 bases and J by 4 bases; unmatched bases: 22. This CDR3 is 21 amino acids long. Germline V gene sequence: CDR1 SGHDN, CDR2 FVKESK. The entire variable domain, with the rest obtained from reference TRBV14 and TRBJ1-2, is as follows: EAGVTQFPSHSVIEKGQTVTLRCDPISGHDNLYWYRRVMGKEIKFLLHFVKESKQDESGMPNNRFLAERTGGTYSTLKVQPAELEDSGVYFCASSQDPSDGTGSSAIYGYTFGSGTRLTVV.

This chain uses TRBV5-8 with TRBJ1-2; 8 bases are a match to TRBD1. CDR3 length equals 15 residues. Germline loops: CDR1 SGHTS, CDR2 YDEGEE. V lost 2 bases and J lost 6; bases outside the gene matches: 9. CDR3 coding DNA: TGTGCCAGCAGCTTATGGACAGGGAAGAATGATGGCTACACCTTC. Amino acids: CASSLWTGKNDGYTF.

The chain carries TRBV18 and TRBJ1-6, with D possibly being TRBD1 (5 bases). With 3 bases removed from V and 5 bases from J, the gap between germline ends came to 11 bases. CDR3 size: 15 residues. Germline-derived CDR1 and CDR2 are KGHSH and LQKENI. This CDR3 is CASSPLGRNNSPLHF. The CDR3 coding sequence is TGTGCCAGCTCACCTCTGGGACGGAATAATTCACCCCTCCACTTT.

The V and J genes are TRBV27 and TRBJ2-7; 9 nucleotides agree with TRBD2. The germline gives CDR1 MNHEY, CDR2 SMNVEV (reference sequence). The ends lost 9 bases at V and 4 bases at J; junction bases unmatched: 13. The CDR3 has 15 residues. CDR3 sequence reads: CASAKIAGVGYEQYF. The CDR3 DNA sequence: TGTGCCAGTGCTAAAATAGCGGGAGTTGGGTACGAGCAGTACTTC.